This T cell receptor (beta chain) is drawn from a study of CD8 T cells in Susac syndrome (dated by TCRdb to 2018 to 2020). With regard to the full study: Of the Susac syndrome patients who were sequenced, roughly 6 had clinically active disease and roughly 8 were in clinical remission. At blood withdrawal, Susac syndrome patients were either therapy-naive, taking corticosteroids (in some cases with IVIg as well), or taking IVIg alone. The study used repertoire sequencing to test whether antigen drove CD8+ T cell activation and differentiation in Susac syndrome.

Summary of the overall study and its limitations: The number of individuals in the TCR sequencing and HLA analysis was recognized as being relatively small. No clonal expansion was detected in the CD4+ T cell repertoire of Susac syndrome patients.

CDR1 and CDR2 were assigned from the germline V gene as SGHNT and YENEEA. V and J are truncated by 3 bases and 3 bases respectively, leaving an intervening sequence of 10 bases. The CDR3, from cysteine to phenylalanine, totals 14 residues. CDR3 DNA is the only sequence kept; it has 42 bases, read in frame from the first base. Peripheral blood CD8+ and CD4+ T cells from healthy donors, Susac syndrome patients and multiple sclerosis patients were profiled using high-throughput TCR beta sequencing. The Susac syndrome patients fulfilled recently defined diagnostic criteria for definite or probable disease. Bulk CD8+ and CD4+ T cells were purified by magnetic negative isolation, whereas CD8+ TEMRA cells were enriched by FACS. Blood was collected in EDTA tubes and processed within 24 hours, with PBMCs isolated through density gradient centrifugation. PBMCs destined for TCR sequencing were cryopreserved in liquid nitrogen and later thawed in a 37 °C water bath. The sorted or isolated CD4+, CD8+ and CD8+ TEMRA cells reached a purity of at least 90%.

This clonotype appeared a single time. The specificity of this receptor is unknown. It has no much larger one-base neighbor in the sample; base qualities were not kept. Resting on one read, the evidence is weak. RNA was extracted using the RNeasy kit, and roughly 0.5 to 1 microgram was reverse transcribed with random hexamers. The immunoSEQ multiplex PCR assay, covering 54 Vbeta and 13 Jbeta segments, was used to amplify TCR beta CDR3 regions. To correct PCR amplification bias, a synthetic template baseline was used for both primer optimization and computational correction. Turning to the authors' computational methods: Reads were annotated to V, D and J genes per IMGT and analyzed with immunoSEQ Analyzer, keeping only productive sequences. Clonality was computed as one minus Shannon entropy normalized by log2 of the number of productive unique sequences. Public and private clones were assessed among the 100 most prevalent clones of each patient and control. A clone was defined as Susac-specific if it was absent from the healthy and MS cohorts, from more than 850 published viral clones and from other ImmuneACCESS disease sequences. TCRdb trimmed public reads at Q25 via fastp, called clones via MiXCR and kept in-frame beta chains. Entries that share a CDR3 protein sequence are merged under the most common genes and DNA. The V and J calls and clone size are TCRdb's, not the authors'. Counted in this sample were about 200,000 distinct CDR3 sequences; roughly nine tenths of them appeared once. The ten most abundant clones make up approximately 0.086% of the sample.

This receptor was identified in a human donor with Susac syndrome. The sequence links TRBV11-3 to TRBJ2-3; too little of a D gene remains to name it. What was sequenced was CD4+ T cells from PBMCs. The sequenced DNA: TGTGCCAGCAGCTTGGTCTTACGGACAGATACGCAGTATTTT. This is translated as CASSLVLRTDTQYF.